The rows below give T cell receptor beta chains drawn from one sample of a study of T cells in Graves' hyperthyroidism and ophthalmopathy. TCRdb reanalysed the multiplex PCR reads using MiXCR and keeps one entry per CDR3 protein. This table has around 620,000 distinct CDR3 sequences, around 46% appearing once. What was sequenced was peripheral blood or thyroid tissue (not recorded which). These TCRs come from an adult woman with Graves' disease, either hyperthyroidism or ophthalmopathy (not recorded which). Each CDR3 is given with its conserved first and last residue. D genes are given only for firm matches. Clone sizes are given selectively: once, few, many, or a class where the clone is expanded.

CDR3 DNA: TGTGCCAGTAGTATTTCAGGGAGCTATGGGGCCAACGTCCTGACTTTC
CDR3 protein: CASSISGSYGANVLTF
V gene: TRBV19
D gene: NA
CDR3 length: 16
clone size: NA
J gene: TRBJ2-6

CDR3 DNA: TGCGCCAGCAGCTCCTCCGGGACAGTCAATGAAAAACTGTTTTTT
CDR3 protein: CASSSSGTVNEKLFF
V gene: TRBV7-9
D gene: TRBD1
CDR3 length: 15
clone size: NA
J gene: TRBJ1-4

CDR3 DNA: TGCGCCAGCAGCCACGGGACTAGCGGGAGAGTAAGGGAGACCCAGTACTTC
CDR3 protein: CASSHGTSGRVRETQYF
V gene: TRBV5-1
D gene: TRBD2
CDR3 length: 17
clone size: many
J gene: TRBJ2-5

CDR3 DNA: TGTGCCAGCAATCTACAGGGGGACTCTGGAAACACCATATATTTT
CDR3 protein: CASNLQGDSGNTIYF
V gene: TRBV6-1
D gene: TRBD1
CDR3 length: 15
clone size: many
J gene: TRBJ1-3

CDR3 DNA: TGTGCCAGTCGAGCATACTCTGGAAACACCATATATTTT
CDR3 protein: CASRAYSGNTIYF
V gene: TRBV19
D gene: NA
CDR3 length: 13
clone size: many
J gene: TRBJ1-3

CDR3 DNA: TGCGCCAGCAGCCCGGAACCTCGTTTT
CDR3 protein: CASSPEPRF
V gene: TRBV5-1
D gene: NA
CDR3 length: 9
clone size: NA
J gene: TRBJ1-3

CDR3 DNA: TGTGCCAGCAGTGGAACAGGGACACAAGAGACCCAGTACTTC
CDR3 protein: CASSGTGTQETQYF
V gene: TRBV25-1
D gene: NA
CDR3 length: 14
clone size: NA
J gene: TRBJ2-5

CDR3 DNA: TGTGCCAGCAGAGGGACAGGGTTCTCTGGAAACACCATATATTTT
CDR3 protein: CASRGTGFSGNTIYF
V gene: TRBV2
D gene: TRBD1
CDR3 length: 15
clone size: NA
J gene: TRBJ1-3

CDR3 DNA: TGTGCCAGCAGCTTAGCTTTCGTCTTGTCGGGACAGGGGGCGAACTCTGGGGCCAACGTCCTGACTTTC
CDR3 protein: CASSLAFVLSGQGANSGANVLTF
V gene: TRBV7-9
D gene: TRBD1
CDR3 length: 23
clone size: many
J gene: TRBJ2-6

CDR3 DNA: TGTGCCAGCAGCTTGAGCCCTTTGAATTCACCCCTCCACTTT
CDR3 protein: CASSLSPLNSPLHF
V gene: TRBV7-6
D gene: NA
CDR3 length: 14
clone size: NA
J gene: TRBJ1-6

CDR3 DNA: TGTGCTAGCAGCCCGATTCTCTCTGGAAACACCATATATTTT
CDR3 protein: CASSPILSGNTIYF
V gene: TRBV7-7
D gene: NA
CDR3 length: 14
clone size: many
J gene: TRBJ1-3